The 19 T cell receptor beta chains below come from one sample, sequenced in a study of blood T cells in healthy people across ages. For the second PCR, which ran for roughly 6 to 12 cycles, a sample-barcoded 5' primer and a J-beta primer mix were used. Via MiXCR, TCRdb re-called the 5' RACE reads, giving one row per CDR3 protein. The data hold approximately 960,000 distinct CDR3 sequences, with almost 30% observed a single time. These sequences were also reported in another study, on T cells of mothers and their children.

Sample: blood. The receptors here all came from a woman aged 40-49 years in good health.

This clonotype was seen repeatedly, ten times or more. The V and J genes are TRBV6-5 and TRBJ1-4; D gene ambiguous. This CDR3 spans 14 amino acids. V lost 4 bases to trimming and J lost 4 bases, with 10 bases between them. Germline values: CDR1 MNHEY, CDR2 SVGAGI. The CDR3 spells CASSLSSYNEKLFF. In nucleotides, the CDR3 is TGTGCCAGCAGTTTGAGCAGTTATAATGAAAAACTGTTTTTT.

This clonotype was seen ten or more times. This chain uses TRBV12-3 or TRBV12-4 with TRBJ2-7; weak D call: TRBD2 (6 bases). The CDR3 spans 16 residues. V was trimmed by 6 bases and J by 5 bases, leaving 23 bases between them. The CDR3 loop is CASSLPGGAGRHEQYF. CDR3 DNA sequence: TGTGCCAGCAGCCTCCCCGGCGGGGCCGGTCGTCACGAGCAGTACTTC.

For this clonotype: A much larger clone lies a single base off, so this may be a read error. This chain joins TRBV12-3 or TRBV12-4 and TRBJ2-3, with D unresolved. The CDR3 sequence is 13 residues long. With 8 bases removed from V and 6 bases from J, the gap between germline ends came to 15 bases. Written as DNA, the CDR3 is TGTGCCAGCGGCCTGACGCTTGGGGATACGCAGTATTTT. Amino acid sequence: CASGLTLGDTQYF.

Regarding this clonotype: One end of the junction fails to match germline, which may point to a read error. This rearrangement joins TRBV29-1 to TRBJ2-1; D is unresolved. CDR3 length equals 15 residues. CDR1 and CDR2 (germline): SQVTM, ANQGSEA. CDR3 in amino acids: CSIVVGLTSYSEQFF. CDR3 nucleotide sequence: TGCAGCATTGTGGTGGGTCTTACCTCCTACAGTGAGCAGTTCTTC.

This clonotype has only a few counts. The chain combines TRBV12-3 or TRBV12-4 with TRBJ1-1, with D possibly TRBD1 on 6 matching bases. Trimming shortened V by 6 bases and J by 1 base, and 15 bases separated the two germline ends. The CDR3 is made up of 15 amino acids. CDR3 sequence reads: CASSRTGQRNTEAFF. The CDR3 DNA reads TGTGCCAGCAGCCGAACCGGACAGCGGAACACTGAAGCTTTCTTT.

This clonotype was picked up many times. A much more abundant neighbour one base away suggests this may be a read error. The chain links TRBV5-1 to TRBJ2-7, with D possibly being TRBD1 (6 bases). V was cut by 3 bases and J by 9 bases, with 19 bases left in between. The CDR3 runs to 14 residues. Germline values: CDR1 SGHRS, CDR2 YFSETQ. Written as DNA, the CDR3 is TGCGCCAGCAGCTGGGGGCAGGCAGGTTCGGTGCAGTACTTC. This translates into CASSWGQAGSVQYF.

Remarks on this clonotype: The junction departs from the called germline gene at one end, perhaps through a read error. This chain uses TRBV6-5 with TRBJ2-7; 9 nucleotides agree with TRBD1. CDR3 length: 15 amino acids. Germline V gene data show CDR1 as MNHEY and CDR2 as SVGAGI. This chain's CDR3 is CVSSPYRGRSYEQYF. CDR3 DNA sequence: TGTGTCAGCAGTCCTTACAGGGGGCGGTCCTACGAGCAGTACTTC.

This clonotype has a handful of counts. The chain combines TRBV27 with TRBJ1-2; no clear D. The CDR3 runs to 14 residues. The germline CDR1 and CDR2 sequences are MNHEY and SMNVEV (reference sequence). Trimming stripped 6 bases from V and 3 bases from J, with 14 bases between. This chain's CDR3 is CASSQGGSHYGYTF. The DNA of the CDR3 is TGTGCCAGCAGCCAAGGAGGCAGCCACTATGGCTACACCTTC.

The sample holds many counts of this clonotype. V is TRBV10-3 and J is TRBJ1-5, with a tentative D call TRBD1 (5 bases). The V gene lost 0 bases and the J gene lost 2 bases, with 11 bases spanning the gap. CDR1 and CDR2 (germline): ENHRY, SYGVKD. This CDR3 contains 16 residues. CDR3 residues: CAISESIGTGNQPQHF. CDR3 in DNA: TGTGCCATCAGTGAGTCGATCGGGACGGGCAATCAGCCCCAGCATTTT.

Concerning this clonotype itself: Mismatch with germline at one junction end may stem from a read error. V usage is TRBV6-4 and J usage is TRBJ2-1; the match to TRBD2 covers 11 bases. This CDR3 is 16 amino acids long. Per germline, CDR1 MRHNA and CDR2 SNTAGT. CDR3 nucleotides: TGTGCCATCAGTGAGTCGAGACTAGCGGGAAAGGTTGAGCAGTTCTTC. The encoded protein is CAISESRLAGKVEQFF.

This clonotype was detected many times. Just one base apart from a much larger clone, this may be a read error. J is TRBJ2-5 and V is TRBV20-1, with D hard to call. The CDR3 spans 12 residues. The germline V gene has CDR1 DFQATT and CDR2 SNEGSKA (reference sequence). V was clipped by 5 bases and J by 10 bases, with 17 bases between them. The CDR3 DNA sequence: TGCAGTGCTGAACCTTCGCCCTCGAACCAGTACTTC. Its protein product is CSAEPSPSNQYF.

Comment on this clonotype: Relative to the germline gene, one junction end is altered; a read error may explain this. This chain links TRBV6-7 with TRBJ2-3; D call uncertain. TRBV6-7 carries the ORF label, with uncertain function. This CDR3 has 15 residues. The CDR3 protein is CASSPRPVPTDRQYF. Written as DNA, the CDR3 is TGTGCCAGCAGCCCGCGACCCGTACCCACAGATAGGCAGTATTTT.

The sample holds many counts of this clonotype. CDR3 residues: CAISELSGTKNIQYF. The CDR3 nucleotides are TGTGCCATCAGTGAGCTATCCGGGACGAAAAACATTCAGTACTTC. The rearrangement links TRBV10-3 to TRBJ2-4; D possibly matches TRBD1 or TRBD2 (5 bases each). In germline, CDR1 is ENHRY, CDR2 SYGVKD. This CDR3 contains 15 residues. V dropped 2 bases and J dropped 4 bases, with 12 bases sitting between them.

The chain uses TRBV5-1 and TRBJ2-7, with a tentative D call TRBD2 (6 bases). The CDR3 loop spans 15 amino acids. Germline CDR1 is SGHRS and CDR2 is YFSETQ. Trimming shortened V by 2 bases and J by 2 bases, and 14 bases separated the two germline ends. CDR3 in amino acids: CASSFGGTATYEQYF. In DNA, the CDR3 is TGCGCCAGCAGCTTTGGGGGGACGGCTACCTACGAGCAGTACTTC.

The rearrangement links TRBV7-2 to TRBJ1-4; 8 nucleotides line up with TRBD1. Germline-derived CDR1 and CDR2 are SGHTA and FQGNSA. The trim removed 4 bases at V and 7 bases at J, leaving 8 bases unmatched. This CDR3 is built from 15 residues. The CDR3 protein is CASSSPDRAPEKLFF. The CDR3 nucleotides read TGTGCCAGCAGCTCCCCGGACAGGGCCCCTGAAAAACTGTTTTTT.

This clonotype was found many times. CDR3 sequence reads: CASSPSLQETQYF. CDR3 DNA sequence: TGTGCCAGCTCACCAAGCTTACAAGAGACCCAGTACTTC. The chain is built from TRBV18 and TRBJ2-5; D remains ambiguous. CDR3 size: 13 residues. Deletions cut 2 bases from V and 2 bases from J, with 6 bases between. Looked up from germline, CDR1 is KGHSH and CDR2 is LQKENI.

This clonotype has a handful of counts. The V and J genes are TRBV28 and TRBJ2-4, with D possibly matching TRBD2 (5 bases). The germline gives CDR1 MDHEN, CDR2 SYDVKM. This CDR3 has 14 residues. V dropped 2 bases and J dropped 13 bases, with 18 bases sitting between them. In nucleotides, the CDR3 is TGTGCCAGCAGTTTACGCTCGAGGGCTGGGGAGCAGTACTTC. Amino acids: CASSLRSRAGEQYF.

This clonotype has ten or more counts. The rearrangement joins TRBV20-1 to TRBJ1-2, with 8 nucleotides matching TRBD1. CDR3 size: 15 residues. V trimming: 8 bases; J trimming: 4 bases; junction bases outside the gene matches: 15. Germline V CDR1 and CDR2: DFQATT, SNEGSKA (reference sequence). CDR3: CSFTINPGGGYGYTF. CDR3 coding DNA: TGCAGTTTTACCATCAATCCAGGGGGCGGCTATGGCTACACCTTC.

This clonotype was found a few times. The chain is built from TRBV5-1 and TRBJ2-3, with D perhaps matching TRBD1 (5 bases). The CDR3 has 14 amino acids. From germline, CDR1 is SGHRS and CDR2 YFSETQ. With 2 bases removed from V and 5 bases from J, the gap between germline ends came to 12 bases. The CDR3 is CASSLAQGRDTQYF. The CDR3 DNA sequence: TGCGCCAGCAGCTTAGCTCAGGGAAGAGATACGCAGTATTTT.